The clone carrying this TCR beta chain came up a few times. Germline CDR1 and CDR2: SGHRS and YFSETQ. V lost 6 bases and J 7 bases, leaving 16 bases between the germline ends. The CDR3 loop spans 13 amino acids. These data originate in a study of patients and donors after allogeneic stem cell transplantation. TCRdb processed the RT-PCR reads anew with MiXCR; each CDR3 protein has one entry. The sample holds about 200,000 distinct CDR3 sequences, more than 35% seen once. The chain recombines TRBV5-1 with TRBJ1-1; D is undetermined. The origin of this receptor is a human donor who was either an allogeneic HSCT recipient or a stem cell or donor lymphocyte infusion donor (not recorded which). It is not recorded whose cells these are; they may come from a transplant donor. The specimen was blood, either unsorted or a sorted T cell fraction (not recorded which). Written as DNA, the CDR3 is TGCGCCAGCACTGCTGGGTCCGTGAATGAAGCTTTCTTT. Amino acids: CASTAGSVNEAFF.